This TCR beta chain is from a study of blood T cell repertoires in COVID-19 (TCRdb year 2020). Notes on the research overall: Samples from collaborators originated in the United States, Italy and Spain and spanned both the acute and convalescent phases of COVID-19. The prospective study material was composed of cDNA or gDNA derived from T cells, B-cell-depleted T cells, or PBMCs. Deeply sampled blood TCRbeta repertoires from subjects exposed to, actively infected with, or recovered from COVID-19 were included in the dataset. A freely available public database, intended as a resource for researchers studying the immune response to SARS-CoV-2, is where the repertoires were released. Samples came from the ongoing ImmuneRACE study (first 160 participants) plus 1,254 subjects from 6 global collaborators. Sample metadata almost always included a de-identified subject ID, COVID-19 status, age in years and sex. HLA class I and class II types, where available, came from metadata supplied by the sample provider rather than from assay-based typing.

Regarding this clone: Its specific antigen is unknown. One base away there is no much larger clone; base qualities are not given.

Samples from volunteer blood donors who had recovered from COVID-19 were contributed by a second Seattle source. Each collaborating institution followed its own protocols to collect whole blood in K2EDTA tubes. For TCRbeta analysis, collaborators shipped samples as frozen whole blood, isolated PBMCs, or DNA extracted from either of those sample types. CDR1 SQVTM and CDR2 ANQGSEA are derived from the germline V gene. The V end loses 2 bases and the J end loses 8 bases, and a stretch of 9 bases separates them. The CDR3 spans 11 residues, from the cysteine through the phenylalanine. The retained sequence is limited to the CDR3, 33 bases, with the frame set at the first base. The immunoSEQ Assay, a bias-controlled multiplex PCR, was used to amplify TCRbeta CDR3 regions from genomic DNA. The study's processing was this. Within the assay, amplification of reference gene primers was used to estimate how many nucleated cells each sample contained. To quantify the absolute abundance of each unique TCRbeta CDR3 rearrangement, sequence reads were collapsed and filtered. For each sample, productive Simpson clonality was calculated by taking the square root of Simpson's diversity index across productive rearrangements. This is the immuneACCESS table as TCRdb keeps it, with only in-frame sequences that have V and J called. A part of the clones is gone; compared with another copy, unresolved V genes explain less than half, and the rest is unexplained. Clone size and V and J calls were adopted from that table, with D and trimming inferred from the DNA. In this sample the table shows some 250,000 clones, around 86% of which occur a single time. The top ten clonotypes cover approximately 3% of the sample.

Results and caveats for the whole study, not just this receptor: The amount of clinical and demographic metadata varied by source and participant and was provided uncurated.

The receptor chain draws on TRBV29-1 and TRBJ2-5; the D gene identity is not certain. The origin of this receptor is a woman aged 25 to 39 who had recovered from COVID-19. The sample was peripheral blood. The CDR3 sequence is CSVETVRTQYF. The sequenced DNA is TGCAGCGTTGAAACAGTAAGAACCCAGTACTTC.